This T cell receptor (beta chain) was identified during a study of molecular identifiers for immune sequencing clone quantification. Study details: In replicates, RNA from approximately 20,000 or 100,000 naive CD8 cells was divided five ways and four parts were sequenced.

CDR1 and CDR2 (germline): SQVTM, ANQGSEA. The CDR3 is made up of 12 amino acids. The ends lost 5 bases at V and 5 bases at J; junction bases unmatched: 5. Both previously described methods and listed TCR primers were employed to make bulk TCR libraries. In TCRdb, the PCR reads were re-called with MiXCR into one record per CDR3 protein. The table records about 640,000 distinct CDR3 sequences, less than 20% of them present only once. This clonotype showed up many times. The TCR originated in a human donor in good health. Some libraries in this study had Jurkat cell RNA spiked in. The sequenced sample consisted of naive CD8+ T cells from blood, with Jurkat cell RNA spiked in. Stated subset: FACS-sorted CD8+CD4-CCR7+CD45RA+ naive T cells. The genes are TRBV29-1 and TRBJ2-7; 8 bases match TRBD1. The CDR3 coding sequence is TGCAGCGTTAGACAGGGGTTCCACGAGCAGTACTTC. It codes for CSVRQGFHEQYF.